These 32 T cell receptor beta chains were all obtained from the same sample, sequenced in a study of siplizumab effects on memory and regulatory T cells. The repertoire was sequenced with immunoSEQ multiplex PCR; TCRdb's copy has only in-frame clones and lacks some. Found here are roughly 93,000 clones, 85% to 95% of them singletons; the top ten hold around 1.4%. Sequenced material: non-Treg CD4+ T cells sorted from blood. Receptors were obtained from a human donor in good health.

In this sample, this clone turned up once. This sequence joins TRBV6-1 and TRBJ2-5; D is undetermined. The germline V gene has CDR1 MNHNS and CDR2 SASEGT. CDR3 length: 11 amino acids. V was pared by 7 bases and J by 7 bases, with 10 bases between. CDR3 amino acids: CASNSDVTQYF. The CDR3 coding sequence is TGTGCCAGCAACAGTGATGTGACCCAGTACTTC.

The chain is built from TRBV7-2 and TRBJ1-5; maybe TRBD1 (6 bases). From germline, CDR1 is SGHTA and CDR2 FQGNSA. The V and J ends lost 4 bases and 4 bases respectively, with 14 bases between them. The CDR3 has 15 residues. This CDR3 reads CASSSPGQANQPQHF. DNA for the CDR3: TGTGCCAGCAGCTCACCGGGACAAGCGAATCAGCCCCAGCATTTT.

V gene TRBV19 combines with J gene TRBJ2-7; D is perhaps TRBD1 (5 bases). The germline V and J ends were trimmed by 3 bases and 2 bases, with 11 bases remaining between them. CDR3 length equals 14 residues. Germline V gene data show CDR1 as LNHDA and CDR2 as SQIVND (reference sequence). The CDR3 DNA reads TGTGCCAGTAGTATCACAGGTATGGCCTACGAGCAGTACTTC. Protein sequence: CASSITGMAYEQYF. The full variable domain, in which reference TRBV19 and TRBJ2-7 provide the parts outside the CDR3, is DGGITQSPKYLFRKEGQNVTLSCEQNLNHDAMYWYRQDPGQGLRLIYYSQIVNDFQKGDIAEGYSVSREKKESFPLTVTSAQKNPTAFYLCASSITGMAYEQYFGPGTRLTVT.

The J gene is TRBJ1-5, the V gene TRBV12-2. TRBV12-2 is deemed a pseudogene. The CDR3 runs 10 residues. The CDR3 nucleotides are TGTGCAAGTCGCACGAAGCCCCAGCATTTT. This translates into CASRTKPQHF.

This chain uses TRBV19 with TRBJ2-1, with unresolved D. Germline assignment: CDR1 LNHDA and CDR2 SQIVND (reference sequence). V shed 3 bases and J shed 7 bases, with 19 bases lying between them. The CDR3 spans 16 residues. This CDR3 reads CASSMLLFPSPNEQFF. In nucleotides, the CDR3 is TGTGCCAGTAGTATGCTATTATTTCCCTCGCCGAATGAGCAGTTCTTC.

This chain joins TRBV19 and TRBJ2-2; TRBD1 matches 8 bases. Looked up from germline, CDR1 is LNHDA and CDR2 is SQIVND (reference sequence). The V and J ends lost 5 bases and 5 bases, in that order; junction bases with no gene match: 7. The CDR3 has 15 residues. The DNA for the CDR3 is TGTGCCAGTAGTGTCGACAGGGGAGAGACCGGGGAGCTGTTTTTT. Its protein is CASSVDRGETGELFF.

The rearrangement joins TRBV6-1 to TRBJ1-6; D is unclear. V lost 4 bases, J lost 10 bases, and 8 bases lay in between. This CDR3 is built from 12 residues. Germline values: CDR1 MNHNS, CDR2 SASEGT. CDR3 coding DNA: TGTGCCAGCAGTGTATCCCAATCACCCCTCCACTTT. Its translation: CASSVSQSPLHF.

The rearrangement joins TRBV19 to TRBJ1-2; D may be TRBD1 (6 bases). This CDR3 has 17 amino acids. The V end lost 3 bases, the J end lost 7 bases, and 24 bases lay between the germline ends. Germline CDR1 LNHDA, CDR2 SQIVND (reference sequence). The CDR3 loop reads CASSIPPTTGLDRGYTF. The CDR3 DNA reads as TGTGCCAGTAGTATTCCCCCGACGACAGGTTTGGATCGTGGCTACACCTTC.

The chain couples TRBV7-6 to TRBJ2-5; D unclear. Trimming shortened V by 4 bases and J by 0 bases, and 9 bases separated the two germline ends. This CDR3 has 14 residues. Germline loops: CDR1 SGHVS, CDR2 FNYEAQ. CDR3: CASSSYLYQETQYF. For the CDR3, the DNA is TGTGCCAGCAGCTCCTACTTGTACCAAGAGACCCAGTACTTC. Variable domain in full (rest from reference TRBV7-6 and TRBJ2-5): GAGVSQSPRYKVTKRGQDVALRCDPISGHVSLYWYRQALGQGPEFLTYFNYEAQQDKSGLPNDRFSAERPEGSISTLTIQRTEQRDSAMYRCASSSYLYQETQYFGPGTRLLVL.

The chain has TRBV5-8 and TRBJ2-7; maybe TRBD1 (6 bases). The CDR3 is 15 residues long. Trimming removed 2 bases at V and 2 bases at J, with 14 bases between. Germline values: CDR1 SGHTS, CDR2 YDEGEE. The CDR3: CASSFTGRGAYEQYF. The CDR3 coding sequence is TGTGCCAGCAGCTTTACAGGGCGAGGGGCCTACGAGCAGTACTTC.

The rearrangement joins TRBV18 to TRBJ1-5; D perhaps matches TRBD1 (6 bases). The CDR3 consists of 13 residues. The V end was cut by 4 bases, the J end by 5 bases, with 9 bases between. Germline CDR1 reads KGHSH; CDR2 reads LQKENI. The CDR3 here is CASSQGGDQPQHF. The CDR3 bases are TGTGCCAGCTCACAGGGGGGCGATCAGCCCCAGCATTTT.

The gene calls are TRBV27 and TRBJ2-7; the match to TRBD2 covers 10 bases. With V trimmed by 8 bases and J by 4 bases, 14 bases remained unmatched. Per germline, CDR1 MNHEY and CDR2 SMNVEV (reference sequence). The CDR3 has 16 amino acids. The CDR3 nucleotides are TGTGCCAGCCTCCCTTGGGGACCTAGCGGGAGTTACGAGCAGTACTTC. Translating gives CASLPWGPSGSYEQYF.

The chain couples TRBV5-5 to TRBJ1-4; TRBD1 agrees at 8 bases. The germline V gene encodes CDR1 SGHKS and CDR2 YYEKEE (reference sequence). V dropped 4 bases and J dropped 5; count of bases not matched to a gene: 4. This CDR3 contains 14 residues. CDR3 residues: CASSPDRGNEKLFF. As DNA, the CDR3 is TGTGCCAGCAGCCCAGACAGGGGAAATGAAAAACTGTTTTTT.

The genes are TRBV7-2 and TRBJ2-2; D might be TRBD2 (5 bases). The CDR3 is 15 residues long. The V gene's germline CDR1 is SGHTA and CDR2 FQGNSA. V was trimmed by 2 bases and J by 5 bases, leaving 12 bases between them. The CDR3, as DNA: TGTGCCAGCAGCTTATGGCTCACGGGGACCGGGGAGCTGTTTTTT. Translated, it gives CASSLWLTGTGELFF.

The V gene is TRBV5-1, the J gene TRBJ2-5; 8 nucleotides match TRBD2. The CDR3 sequence is 17 residues long. CDR1 and CDR2 from the germline V gene are SGHRS and YFSETQ. V gave up 1 base and J gave up 2 bases; unmatched junction bases: 10. The DNA for the CDR3 is TGCGCCAGCAGCTTGAGCGCAGGGGCGGGGGGTCAAGAGACCCAGTACTTC. The encoded protein is CASSLSAGAGGQETQYF.

There are a few counts of this clone. The CDR3 nucleotides read TGCGCCAGCAGCCCAGGTGCCTCGAACACTGAAGCTTTCTTT. Amino acids: CASSPGASNTEAFF. The J gene is TRBJ1-1, the V gene TRBV5-1; D is unresolved. The germline CDR1 and CDR2 sequences are SGHRS and YFSETQ. V was shortened by 4 bases and J by 1 base, with 11 bases between the two germline ends. This CDR3 contains 14 residues.

V and J are TRBV7-6 and TRBJ1-4; D is undetermined. The CDR3 sequence is 15 residues long. CDR1 and CDR2 (germline): SGHVS, FNYEAQ. The ends were cut back, 5 bases at V and 4 bases at J, with 14 bases in the middle. In nucleotides, the CDR3 is TGTGCCAGCAGCGCGTTAGGTGAAATTAATGAAAAACTGTTTTTT. Translated, it gives CASSALGEINEKLFF.

V and J are TRBV19 and TRBJ1-2; tentative D call: TRBD1 (5 bases). V was trimmed by 0 bases and J by 4 bases, leaving 15 bases between them. The CDR3 totals 16 residues. The V gene's germline CDR1 is LNHDA and CDR2 SQIVND (reference sequence). This chain's CDR3 is CASSIEYGRDLYGYTF. In DNA form, the CDR3 reads TGTGCCAGTAGTATAGAATACGGCAGGGACCTCTATGGCTACACCTTC.

A remark on this clone: At one boundary the junction diverges from the germline segment, which might be a read error. The rearrangement links TRBV5-1 to TRBJ2-2; 10 bases align to TRBD1. The CDR3 is 14 amino acids. CDR1 is SGHRS, CDR2 YFSETQ, per germline. The CDR3 loop reads CASRDRGITEELFF. The CDR3 region has the DNA TGCGCCAGCAGGGACAGGGGGATTACCGAGGAGCTGTTTTTT. Variable domain in full (rest from reference TRBV5-1 and TRBJ2-2): KAGVTQTPRYLIKTRGQQVTLSCSPISGHRSVSWYQQTPGQGLQFLFEYFSETQRNKGNFPGRFSGRQFSNSRSEMNVSTLELGDSALYLCASRDRGITEELFFGEGSRLTVL.

This chain connects TRBV28 to TRBJ2-6, with D possibly TRBD2 on 6 matching bases. The CDR3 sequence is 17 residues long. The germline CDR1 and CDR2 sequences are MDHEN and SYDVKM. Trimming cost V 5 bases and J 4 bases, with 18 bases left between them. CDR3 protein: CASSPPAGTLGANVLTF. For the CDR3, the DNA is TGTGCCAGCAGTCCACCCGCCGGGACTCTGGGGGCCAACGTCCTGACTTTC. Full variable domain (outside the CDR3, taken from reference TRBV28 and TRBJ2-6): DVKVTQSSRYLVKRTGEKVFLECVQDMDHENMFWYRQDPGLGLRLIYFSYDVKMKEKGDIPEGYSVSREKKERFSLILESASTNQTSMYLCASSPPAGTLGANVLTFGAGSRLTVL.

The chain carries TRBV5-5 and TRBJ2-1; D might be TRBD1 (5 bases). The CDR3 runs 14 residues. Germline assignment: CDR1 SGHKS and CDR2 YYEKEE (reference sequence). The ends were cut back, 1 base at V and 16 bases at J, with 21 bases in the middle. The CDR3: CASSLRQGRELEFF. For the CDR3, the DNA is TGTGCCAGCAGCTTGAGGCAGGGCAGGGAACTGGAATTCTTC.

The J gene is TRBJ2-3, the V gene TRBV7-9; a possible D gene is TRBD1 (5 bases). V shed 3 bases and J shed 4 bases, with 14 bases lying between them. CDR1 SEHNR and CDR2 FQNEAQ come from the germline V gene (reference sequence). The CDR3 runs 15 residues. CDR3 residues: CASSFRTRQADTQYF. The CDR3 nucleotides are TGTGCCAGCAGCTTCCGGACAAGGCAGGCAGATACGCAGTATTTT.

This clone was picked up one time. V gene TRBV9 combines with J gene TRBJ2-5, with D perhaps TRBD2 (5 bases). Between the trimmed V and J ends, which lost 0 bases and 0 bases, there was a span of 12 bases. Germline V lookup: CDR1 SGDLS, CDR2 YYNGEE. The CDR3 extends over 16 amino acids. Here the CDR3 reads CASSVGGSAYQETQYF. The DNA for the CDR3 is TGTGCCAGCAGCGTAGGGGGTAGCGCGTACCAAGAGACCCAGTACTTC.

The count of this clone is one. V usage is TRBV11-2 and J usage is TRBJ2-2; the match to TRBD2 covers 8 bases. Germline CDR1 is SGHAT and CDR2 is FQNNGV. The CDR3 is made up of 15 amino acids. V shed 5 bases, J shed 5 bases, and the junction held 7 bases outside the gene matches. For the CDR3, the DNA is TGTGCCAGCAGCCGCGCTAGCGGGCCGACCGGGGAGCTGTTTTTT. Its translation is CASSRASGPTGELFF.

The gene calls are TRBV7-2 and TRBJ1-2, with D perhaps matching TRBD1 (6 bases). Germline lookup yields CDR1 SGHTA and CDR2 FQGNSA. The CDR3 has 13 amino acids. With 4 bases removed from V and 8 bases from J, the gap between germline ends came to 14 bases. This CDR3 reads CASSSQGYAGYTF. The CDR3 DNA reads as TGTGCCAGCAGCTCGCAGGGGTATGCGGGCTACACCTTC.

The chain has TRBV19 and TRBJ2-2, with D possibly TRBD2 on 5 matching bases. V dropped 7 bases and J dropped 0 bases, with 15 bases sitting between them. The CDR3 is 16 amino acids. The germline CDR1 and CDR2 sequences are LNHDA and SQIVND (reference sequence). As DNA, the CDR3 is TGTGCCAGTACCACACGGGGAATATCGAACACCGGGGAGCTGTTTTTT. Its translation: CASTTRGISNTGELFF.

The chain uses TRBV7-2 and TRBJ2-2, with 10 bases that match TRBD2. The ends lost 0 bases at V and 9 bases at J; junction bases unmatched: 10. The CDR3 totals 17 residues. In germline, CDR1 is SGHTA, CDR2 FQGNSA. The CDR3 sequence is CASSLARTSGAPWELFF. CDR3 nucleotide sequence: TGTGCCAGCAGCTTAGCGAGGACTAGCGGAGCCCCCTGGGAGCTGTTTTTT.

This chain connects TRBV19 to TRBJ2-1; no firm D call. There are 15 residues in the CDR3. Trimming left V 7 bases short and J 5 bases short, with 18 bases between. Germline loops: CDR1 LNHDA, CDR2 SQIVND (reference sequence). The CDR3 is CASTITSSRHNEQFF. The CDR3 bases are TGTGCCAGTACCATAACGTCATCTCGGCACAATGAGCAGTTCTTC.

V gene TRBV19 combines with J gene TRBJ2-7; perhaps D is TRBD1 or TRBD2 (5 bases each). Germline loops: CDR1 LNHDA, CDR2 SQIVND (reference sequence). The CDR3 length is 14 residues. With 3 bases removed from V and 1 base from J, the gap between germline ends came to 10 bases. DNA of the CDR3: TGTGCCAGTAGTATGTCAGGGACGTCCTACGAGCAGTACTTC. As protein: CASSMSGTSYEQYF.

V and J are TRBV7-3 and TRBJ2-3, with D hard to call. Germline-derived CDR1 and CDR2 are SGHTA and FQGTGA. This CDR3 region has 14 residues. V lost 3 bases and J 2 bases, leaving 9 bases between the germline ends. Here the CDR3 reads CASSFSSNTDTQYF. The CDR3 bases are TGTGCCAGCAGCTTCTCAAGCAACACAGATACGCAGTATTTT.

The chain combines TRBV28 with TRBJ1-1; no clear D gene. The length of the CDR3 is 14 residues. Deletions cut 4 bases from V and 4 bases from J, with 13 bases between. Germline CDR1 MDHEN, CDR2 SYDVKM. The chain's CDR3 is CASSSFRAPTEAFF. As DNA, the CDR3 is TGTGCCAGCAGTTCATTCCGGGCTCCCACTGAAGCTTTCTTT.

The rearrangement uses TRBV2 and TRBJ2-7; TRBD1 aligns across 8 bases. The V segment lost 4 bases and the J segment 3 bases; nucleotides outside the gene matches: 5. The V gene's germline CDR1 is SNHLY and CDR2 FYNNEI. The CDR3 is made up of 14 amino acids. The CDR3 here is CASSVDRGLYEQYF. CDR3 nucleotides: TGTGCCAGCAGTGTAGACAGGGGCCTCTACGAGCAGTACTTC.